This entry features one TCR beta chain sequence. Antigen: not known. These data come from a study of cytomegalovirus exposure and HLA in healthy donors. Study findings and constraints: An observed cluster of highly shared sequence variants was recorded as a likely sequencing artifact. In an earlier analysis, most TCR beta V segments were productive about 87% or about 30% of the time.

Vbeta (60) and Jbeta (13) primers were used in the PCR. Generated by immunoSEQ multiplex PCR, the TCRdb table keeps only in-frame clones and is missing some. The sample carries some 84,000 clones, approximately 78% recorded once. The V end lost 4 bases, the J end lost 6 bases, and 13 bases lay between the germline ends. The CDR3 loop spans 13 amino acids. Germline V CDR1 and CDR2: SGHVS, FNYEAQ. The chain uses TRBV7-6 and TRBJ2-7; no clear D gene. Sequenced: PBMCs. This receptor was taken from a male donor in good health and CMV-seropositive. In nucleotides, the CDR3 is TGTGCCAGCAGCTCCGAGGCTTTGGGCGAGCAGTACTTC. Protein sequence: CASSSEALGEQYF.